The 8 T cell receptor beta chains below come from one sample, sequenced in a study of blood T cell repertoires in COVID-19. Using immunoSEQ multiplex PCR, the repertoire was profiled, and TCRdb retains in-frame clones only, with some absent. Altogether about 310,000 clones are present, about 90% being singletons, with the ten largest covering about 2.3%. The material sequenced was peripheral blood. The source of these receptors is a man younger than 35 with active or convalescent COVID-19.

This clone was seen only once. The chain recombines TRBV4-1 with TRBJ2-1; D remains ambiguous. Germline CDR1 reads MGHRA; CDR2 reads YSYEKL. Trimming removed 2 bases from V and 4 bases from J, with 15 bases in between. The CDR3 runs to 16 residues. The CDR3 DNA follows: TGCGCCAGCAGCCAACTGCCCCGAGGAGCGTACAATGAGCAGTTCTTC. This codes for CASSQLPRGAYNEQFF.

The chain has TRBV29-1 and TRBJ2-1, with D unclear. The V end lost 2 bases, the J end lost 6 bases, and 8 bases lay between the germline ends. Germline CDR1 is SQVTM and CDR2 is ANQGSEA. The CDR3 covers 12 residues. This chain's CDR3 is CSVERPGNEQFF. As DNA, the CDR3 is TGCAGCGTTGAACGGCCGGGCAATGAGCAGTTCTTC.

CDR3 in DNA: TGTGCCAGCAGCTCCCCGTACGTAGACAGCTATCAGCCCCAGCATTTT. As protein: CASSSPYVDSYQPQHF. The gene calls are TRBV7-2 and TRBJ1-5; weak D call: TRBD1 (5 bases). This CDR3 is 16 amino acids long. Trimming removed 4 bases from V and 5 bases from J, with 18 bases in between. Germline CDR1 SGHTA, CDR2 FQGNSA.

The chain joins TRBV12-3 or TRBV12-4 to TRBJ1-2, with D unresolved. The CDR3 is 13 amino acids. V dropped 2 bases and J dropped 5 bases, with 9 bases sitting between them. The CDR3 nucleotides read TGTGCCAGCAGTTTACAGACATCATATGGCTACACCTTC. It yields the protein CASSLQTSYGYTF.

The J gene is TRBJ1-2, the V gene TRBV6-5; D call uncertain. Trimming cost V 0 bases and J 3 bases, with 5 bases left between them. Per the germline V gene, CDR1 is MNHEY and CDR2 is SVGAGI. CDR3 size: 13 residues. CDR3 nucleotide sequence: TGTGCCAGCAGTTACTCGGGCCACTATGGCTACACCTTC. It specifies CASSYSGHYGYTF.

The V gene is TRBV29-1, the J gene TRBJ2-1, with TRBD2 matching 10 bases. CDR1 SQVTM and CDR2 ANQGSEA come from the germline V gene. J was trimmed by 7 bases and V by 7 bases; bases with no gene match: 10. The CDR3 is made up of 14 amino acids. In nucleotides, the CDR3 is TGCAGCGGCGTACCGGGACTAGCGAGAAATGAGCAGTTCTTC. Its translation: CSGVPGLARNEQFF.

This rearrangement joins TRBV13 to TRBJ2-2, with 8 bases aligning to TRBD1. J gave up 6 bases and V 5 bases, and 5 bases lay outside the gene matches. CDR3 length equals 14 residues. CDR1 and CDR2 from the germline V gene are PRHDT and FYEKMQ (reference sequence). In nucleotides, the CDR3 is TGTGCCAGCAGCAGGACAGGGCCGGCCGGGGAGCTGTTTTTT. It yields the protein CASSRTGPAGELFF.

The rearrangement joins TRBV9 to TRBJ2-2; TRBD1 matches 8 bases. Germline assignment: CDR1 SGDLS and CDR2 YYNGEE. The CDR3 sequence is 15 residues long. The trim removed 0 bases at V and 6 bases at J, leaving 4 bases unmatched. The DNA of the CDR3 is TGTGCCAGCAGCGTAGTAACAGGGGGATCCGGGGAGCTGTTTTTT. Translation: CASSVVTGGSGELFF.